These 11 T cell receptor beta chains came from one sample sequenced in a study of memory CD4+ T cells and cytomegalovirus serostatus. Single viable CD3+CD4+CD8-CD45RO+ cells were sorted as the memory CD4+ T cells. Repertoires were generated with immunoSEQ multiplex PCR, while TCRdb's copy carries only in-frame clones and drops some. The repertoire holds 35,000 to 50,000 clones, with 70% to 80% as singletons. Source material: memory CD4+ T cells from blood. Every receptor here comes from an adult in good health and CMV-seronegative.

There are a few counts of this clone. This chain links TRBV10-2 with TRBJ2-5; tentatively, D is TRBD2 (6 bases). Germline V lookup: CDR1 WSHSY, CDR2 SAAADI. Trimming cost V 6 bases and J 1 base, with 12 bases left between them. This CDR3 is 14 amino acids long. CDR3 sequence (DNA): TGCGCCAGCAGGAGCGGAGGGATCCAAGAGACCCAGTACTTC. Translation gives CASRSGGIQETQYF.

The chain is built from TRBV7-9 and TRBJ2-5; TRBD2 might be the D (6 bases). CDR3 length: 15 residues. In germline, CDR1 is SEHNR, CDR2 FQNEAQ (reference sequence). Trimming removed 2 bases at V and 5 bases at J, with 15 bases between. The CDR3: CASSLIGGAGETQYF. CDR3 nucleotides: TGTGCCAGCAGCTTAATTGGAGGGGCAGGGGAGACCCAGTACTTC.

The chain uses TRBV19 and TRBJ1-2; D remains unclear. The CDR3 runs to 15 residues. Germline CDR1 is LNHDA and CDR2 is SQIVND (reference sequence). V was cut by 3 bases and J by 7 bases, with 18 bases left in between. CDR3 in DNA: TGTGCCAGTAGTATTGGAGGTCATGGGCGGAGTGGCTACACCTTC. Its protein product is CASSIGGHGRSGYTF.

In regard to this clone: This may arise from a read error, as a much more abundant clone is one base away. Other DNA sequences in the sample encode the same CDR3. The V and J genes are TRBV6-6 and TRBJ1-1; the D gene is possibly TRBD1 (6 bases). This CDR3 has 14 residues. Germline V gene lookup returns CDR1 MNHNY and CDR2 SVGAGI (reference sequence). V was shortened by 2 bases and J by 1 base, with 8 bases between the two germline ends. The CDR3 coding sequence is TGTGCCAGCAGTTACGGACAGAAGAACACTGAAGCTTTCTTT. The encoded protein is CASSYGQKNTEAFF.

The chain recombines TRBV27 with TRBJ2-7; TRBD1 aligns across 9 bases. The CDR3 has 14 residues. The V gene end was trimmed by 5 bases and the J gene end by 2 bases; junction bases not matched to a gene: 4. The germline V gene has CDR1 MNHEY and CDR2 SMNVEV (reference sequence). The CDR3 reads CASSGDREPYEQYF. The CDR3 DNA is TGTGCCAGCAGTGGGGACAGGGAACCCTACGAGCAGTACTTC.

The J gene is TRBJ2-3, the V gene TRBV5-1, with D perhaps TRBD2 (5 bases). Between the trimmed V and J ends, which lost 0 bases and 0 bases, there was a span of 11 bases. This CDR3 has 16 residues. Germline V gene lookup returns CDR1 SGHRS and CDR2 YFSETQ. As DNA, the CDR3 is TGCGCCAGCAGCTTGGAAGGGAGACCGAGCACAGATACGCAGTATTTT. As protein: CASSLEGRPSTDTQYF.

The rearrangement links TRBV30 to TRBJ1-2; tentative D call: TRBD1 (6 bases). V lost 2 bases and J 5 bases, leaving 18 bases between the germline ends. The germline V gene has CDR1 GTSNPN and CDR2 SVGIG (reference sequence). The CDR3 totals 15 residues. The CDR3 DNA is TGTGCCTGGAGTAGAAACAGGGAAGGGAGGTATGGCTACACCTTC. As protein: CAWSRNREGRYGYTF. Combining the CDR3 with reference TRBV30 and TRBJ1-2 gives the whole variable domain SQTIHQWPATLVQPVGSPLSLECTVEGTSNPNLYWYRQAAGRGLQLLFYSVGIGQISSEVPQNLSASRPQDRQFILSSKKLLLSDSGFYLCAWSRNREGRYGYTFGSGTRLTVV.

This clone was detected only a few times. The chain carries TRBV7-2 and TRBJ1-1, with no clear D. The CDR3 length is 12 residues. Germline V CDR1 and CDR2: SGHTA, FQGNSA. The ends were cut back, 2 bases at V and 3 bases at J, with 4 bases in the middle. The chain's CDR3 is CASSLRDTEAFF. The DNA of the CDR3 is TGTGCCAGCAGCTTAAGGGACACTGAAGCTTTCTTT.

This clone was seen only a few times. The V gene is TRBV10-2, the J gene TRBJ1-3, with D perhaps matching TRBD1 (6 bases). Germline loops: CDR1 WSHSY, CDR2 SAAADI. The length of the CDR3 is 14 residues. Trimming shortened V by 3 bases and J by 9 bases, and 15 bases separated the two germline ends. The CDR3 DNA is TGCGCCAGCAGTGACTCGAGAACAGGGAGCACCATATATTTT. Its protein is CASSDSRTGSTIYF.

The chain uses TRBV5-1 and TRBJ2-7, with a tentative D call TRBD2 (6 bases). CDR3 size: 14 residues. CDR1 and CDR2 from the germline V gene are SGHRS and YFSETQ. V was trimmed by 0 bases and J by 5 bases, leaving 12 bases between them. CDR3 coding DNA: TGCGCCAGCAGCTTGGGGAGGGAATACAACGAGCAGTACTTC. As protein: CASSLGREYNEQYF.

This clone was observed a few times. The chain carries TRBV27 and TRBJ2-7; no clear D gene. Germline CDR1 is MNHEY and CDR2 is SMNVEV (reference sequence). Trimming stripped 5 bases from V and 1 base from J, with 12 bases between. CDR3 length equals 14 residues. The CDR3 here is CASSPRPNSYEQYF. The CDR3 coding sequence is TGTGCCAGCAGTCCCCGACCAAATTCCTACGAGCAGTACTTC.